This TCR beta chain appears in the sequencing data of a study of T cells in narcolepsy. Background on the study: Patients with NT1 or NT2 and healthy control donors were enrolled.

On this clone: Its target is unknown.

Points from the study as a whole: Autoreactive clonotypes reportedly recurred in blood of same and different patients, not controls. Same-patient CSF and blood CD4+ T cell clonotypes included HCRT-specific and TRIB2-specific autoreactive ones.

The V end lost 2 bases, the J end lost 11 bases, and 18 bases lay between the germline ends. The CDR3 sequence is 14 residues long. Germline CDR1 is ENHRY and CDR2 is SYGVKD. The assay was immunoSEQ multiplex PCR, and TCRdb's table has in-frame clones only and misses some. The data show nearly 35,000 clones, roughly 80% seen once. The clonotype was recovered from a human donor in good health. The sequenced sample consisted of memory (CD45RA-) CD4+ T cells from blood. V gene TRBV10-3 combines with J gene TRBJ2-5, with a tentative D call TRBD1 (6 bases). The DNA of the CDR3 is TGTGCCATCAGTGAGACGGTGGGGGCCTGGGGTCAGTACTTC. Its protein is CAISETVGAWGQYF.